These T cell receptor beta chains were read from a single sample in a study of CD8+CD57+ T cells in acquired aplastic anemia. TCRdb re-called the reads through MiXCR, storing one row per CDR3 protein. The table includes around 150,000 distinct CDR3 sequences, approximately 43% detected once. Specimen: sorted CD4+, CD8+, or CD8+CD57+ T cells (not recorded which) from PBMCs. These receptors all stem from a human donor in good health. The CDR3 runs from the conserved cysteine through the conserved F or W. The D gene is left open where the match is weak. Part of the rows lack a size; the others show once, few, many or a class for expanded clones.

TGTGCCTGGAGTAGGGCTAGCGGGAGCGATGAGCAGTTCTTC CAWSRASGSDEQFF TRBJ2-1 TRBD2 TRBV30 few
TGCAGTGCTCCTGGGGGGGCGAGGTACACCGGGGAGCTGTTTTTT CSAPGGARYTGELFF TRBJ2-2 . TRBV20-1 .
TGTGCCAGCAGTACGGGACAGGGGATCTATGGCTACACCTTC CASSTGQGIYGYTF TRBJ1-2 TRBD1 TRBV6-1 .
TGTGCCAGCAGCACAGGGACTAGCGGGAGCTACGAGCAGTACTTC CASSTGTSGSYEQYF TRBJ2-7 TRBD2 TRBV9 many
TGTGCCACCAGGGACGGGGTTAGCAATCAGCCCCAGCATTTT CATRDGVSNQPQHF TRBJ1-5 . TRBV15 few
TGTGCCAGTAGTATAGATCAGGGAGAGACCCAGTACTTC CASSIDQGETQYF TRBJ2-5 . TRBV19 many
TGCAGCGTTCAACCCCATAAAGGTGAGGGGGTGAACACTGAAGCTTTCTTT CSVQPHKGEGVNTEAFF TRBJ1-1 . TRBV29-1 once
TGCAGCGTTGAAGGCGTTACCTACGAGCAGTACTTC CSVEGVTYEQYF TRBJ2-7 . TRBV29-1 many
TGTGCCAGCAGCTTCGACTGGAACACTGAAGCTTTCTTT CASSFDWNTEAFF TRBJ1-1 . TRBV7-3 .
TGTGCCAGTGCAGGGGGCCAGAACACTGAAGCTTTCTTT CASAGGQNTEAFF TRBJ1-1 TRBD1 TRBV10-3 many
TGTGCCAGTACATCCCGGGACGGTCTCTATGGCTACACCTTC CASTSRDGLYGYTF TRBJ1-2 . TRBV19 .
TGTGCCAGCAGTGTACAGAGTCAGCCCCAGCATTTT CASSVQSQPQHF TRBJ1-5 . TRBV2 .
TGTGCCATCAGTGAGAAAGAGGGGATAACAGATACGCAGTATTTT CAISEKEGITDTQYF TRBJ2-3 . TRBV10-3 .
TGTGCCAGCAGTGAATCCCCCAGGGCCCAGGAGCAGTTCTTC CASSESPRAQEQFF TRBJ2-1 . TRBV25-1 .
TGTGCCAGCAGTGACCAATCTCTGCAGCCCCAGCATTTT CASSDQSLQPQHF TRBJ1-5 . TRBV6-1 many
TGTGCCAGTAGGGACCGACTAGCGGACAATGAGCAGTTCTTC CASRDRLADNEQFF TRBJ2-1 TRBD2 TRBV19 .
TGTGCCAGCAGCATGGACAGGCTCAAAGAAAAACTGTTTTTT CASSMDRLKEKLFF TRBJ1-4 TRBD1 TRBV6-1 many
TGTGCCATCAGTCCTCAGTTAGGCACCGGGGAGCTGTTTTTT CAISPQLGTGELFF TRBJ2-2 . TRBV10-3 many
TGCAGTGCTACGGGAGGGAACGACGAGCAGTACTTC CSATGGNDEQYF TRBJ2-7 TRBD2 TRBV20-1 many
TGCAGCGTTGAAGACCTCGGACTCCCCTATGGCTACACCTTC CSVEDLGLPYGYTF TRBJ1-2 . TRBV29-1 many
TGTGCCTGGAAGTACAATGAGCAGTTCTTC CAWKYNEQFF TRBJ2-1 . TRBV30 .
TGTGCCAGCAGCACTCAGGGTCACAATGAGCAGTTCTTC CASSTQGHNEQFF TRBJ2-1 . TRBV19 .
TGCGCCAGCAGTGAAGGGACACTTTACGAGCAGTACTTC CASSEGTLYEQYF TRBJ2-7 . TRBV10-1 many
TGTGCCAGCAGCTTAAAAAGGGACGAGCAGTACTTC CASSLKRDEQYF TRBJ2-7 . TRBV7-3 few
TGTGCCAGCAGCCGTTGGACCACCAACCAACCCGGGGAGCTGTTTTTT CASSRWTTNQPGELFF TRBJ2-2 . TRBV7-3 .
TGTGCCAGCAGCTCTCAGGAGGAAGAGGGTCAGCCCCAGCATTTT CASSSQEEEGQPQHF TRBJ1-5 . TRBV7-2 .
TGTGCCAGCAGGGACTTAGCGGGGCGAGTCCACGAGCAGTACTTC CASRDLAGRVHEQYF TRBJ2-7 TRBD2 TRBV27 .
TGTGCCAGCGGGTCCTCCTACGAGCAGTACTTC CASGSSYEQYF TRBJ2-7 . TRBV7-9 few
TGCAGCGTCTCGGGGGGGCCCGGGGAGCTGTTTTTT CSVSGGPGELFF TRBJ2-2 TRBD2 TRBV29-1 many
TGTGCCATCAGTGAGTCTTATGCAGGGACAGCTAATGGCTACACCTTC CAISESYAGTANGYTF TRBJ1-2 TRBD1 TRBV10-3 few
TGCAGTCCCAGACAGGGGGGAGGGAGTAACTATGGCTACACCTTC CSPRQGGGSNYGYTF TRBJ1-2 TRBD1 TRBV20-1 .
TGTGCCACCAGCAGAGATCGACAGGGCAGTTCACCCCTCCACTTT CATSRDRQGSSPLHF TRBJ1-6 TRBD1 TRBV15 few
TGCAGTGCTAGCCGCCAACTACGGGATACGCAGTATTTT CSASRQLRDTQYF TRBJ2-3 . TRBV20-1 .